This passage covers 26 T cell receptor beta chains from one sample sequenced in a study of cytomegalovirus exposure and HLA in healthy donors. PCR primers comprised 60 Vbeta and 13 Jbeta primers. Using immunoSEQ multiplex PCR, the repertoire was profiled, and TCRdb retains in-frame clones only, with some absent. The sample holds about 190,000 clones, roughly 79% seen once. The sequencing input was PBMCs. The receptors originated from a woman between 18 and 29 years old in good health and CMV-seronegative.

The gene calls are TRBV25-1 and TRBJ2-1; 10 nucleotides agree with TRBD2. Germline CDR1 reads MGHDK; CDR2 reads SYGVNS. The trim removed 11 bases at V and 6 bases at J, leaving 7 bases unmatched. The CDR3 is 13 amino acids. The CDR3 DNA sequence: TGTGCCGCCAGCGGGAGGGCCTCCAATGAGCAGTTCTTC. Its translation is CAASGRASNEQFF.

The CDR3 sequence: CASSVLADTDTQYF. The CDR3, as DNA: TGTGCCAGCAGCGTCCTAGCGGACACAGATACGCAGTATTTT. The rearrangement uses TRBV7-8 and TRBJ2-3, with 7 positions matching TRBD2. J was trimmed by 2 bases and V by 5 bases; bases with no gene match: 4. This CDR3 is 14 amino acids long. CDR1 and CDR2 from the germline V gene are SGHVS and FQNEAQ.

J is TRBJ2-5 and V is TRBV5-6; D possibly corresponds to TRBD1 (5 bases). V shed 4 bases and J shed 3 bases, with 16 bases lying between them. CDR1 is SGHDT, CDR2 YYEEEE, per germline. The CDR3 length is 15 residues. The CDR3: CASSLGSSREETQYF. In nucleotides, the CDR3 is TGTGCCAGCAGCCTCGGGTCCTCCAGGGAAGAGACCCAGTACTTC. Complete variable domain (other parts from reference TRBV5-6 and TRBJ2-5): DAGVTQSPTHLIKTRGQQVTLRCSPKSGHDTVSWYQQALGQGPQFIFQYYEEEERQRGNFPDRFSGHQFPNYSSELNVNALLLGDSALYLCASSLGSSREETQYFGPGTRLLVL.

Comments on this clone: Other nucleotide sequences in the sample specify the same CDR3. The rearrangement joins TRBV25-1 to TRBJ1-1; TRBD1 matches at 7 bases. The CDR3 contains 13 residues. CDR1 and CDR2 (germline): MGHDK, SYGVNS. The V gene end was trimmed by 4 bases and the J gene end by 7 bases; junction bases not matched to a gene: 6. The CDR3 protein is CASSVPQGGEAFF. CDR3 DNA: TGTGCCAGCAGTGTCCCGCAGGGGGGTGAAGCTTTCTTT.

The rearrangement uses TRBV5-4 and TRBJ2-1, with 7 bases lining up with TRBD2. CDR3 length: 13 residues. Per germline, CDR1 SGHNT and CDR2 YYREEE (reference sequence). V gave up 7 bases and J gave up 0 bases; unmatched junction bases: 1. Here the CDR3 reads CASRDYSYNEQFF. As DNA, the CDR3 is TGTGCCAGCCGGGACTACTCCTACAATGAGCAGTTCTTC.

The V call is TRBV30, the J call TRBJ2-3, with D tentatively TRBD2 (6 bases). Trimming removed 0 bases at V and 2 bases at J, with 12 bases between. The germline CDR1 and CDR2 sequences are GTSNPN and SVGIG (reference sequence). This CDR3 contains 15 residues. CDR3 in amino acids: CAWSVGGASTDTQYF. CDR3 DNA sequence: TGTGCCTGGAGTGTAGGCGGGGCCTCCACAGATACGCAGTATTTT.

This rearrangement joins TRBV28 to TRBJ2-7; TRBD2 might be the D (6 bases). CDR1 MDHEN and CDR2 SYDVKM come from the germline V gene. CDR3 length: 12 amino acids. V lost 7 bases and J lost 5, with 12 bases in between. In nucleotides, the CDR3 is TGTGCCAGCACGACGGGGGTGGACGAGCAGTACTTC. It specifies CASTTGVDEQYF.

The chain is built from TRBV15 and TRBJ2-5, with TRBD2 identical over 12 bases. The germline gives CDR1 LNHNV, CDR2 YYDKDF (reference sequence). The J segment lost 4 bases and the V segment lost 11 bases, leaving 2 bases of the junction unmatched. The CDR3 is made up of 12 amino acids. The CDR3 sequence: CASSGRGETQYF. The CDR3 DNA sequence: TGTGCCTCTAGCGGGAGGGGAGAGACCCAGTACTTC.

The CDR3 reads CASSHRGDIHHGELFF. The CDR3 DNA follows: TGTGCCAGCAGCCACAGGGGAGACATACATCACGGGGAGCTGTTTTTT. This sequence joins TRBV9 and TRBJ2-2; 7 nucleotides line up with TRBD1. Losses at the gene ends were 4 bases for V and 7 bases for J; bases not matched to a gene: 13. Germline lookup yields CDR1 SGDLS and CDR2 YYNGEE. This CDR3 has 16 residues.

V gene TRBV29-1 combines with J gene TRBJ1-2, with a tentative D call TRBD1 (6 bases). CDR1 is SQVTM and CDR2 is ANQGSEA in the germline V gene. The V gene lost 4 bases and the J gene lost 6 bases, with 9 bases spanning the gap. This CDR3 contains 11 residues. CDR3 loop: CSVAGADGYTF. Written as DNA, the CDR3 is TGCAGCGTTGCAGGGGCCGATGGCTACACCTTC.

Regarding this clone: Sequence at one end of the junction differs from germline and may be a read error. This chain's CDR3 is CASSLGLAGEGSTGELFF. The CDR3, as DNA: TGTGCTAGCAGCTTAGGGCTAGCGGGAGAGGGGAGCACCGGGGAGCTGTTTTTT. The chain has TRBV7-7 and TRBJ2-2, with TRBD2 identical over 10 bases. CDR3 length: 18 amino acids. In germline, CDR1 is SSHAT, CDR2 FNYEAQ (reference sequence).

For this clone: No conserved phenylalanine or tryptophan ends this CDR3, so it is likely a read error. J is TRBJ1-6 and V is TRBV27; TRBD1 aligns across 9 bases. This CDR3 has 15 amino acids. Germline lookup yields CDR1 MNHEY and CDR2 SMNVEV (reference sequence). V lost 8 bases, J lost 7 bases, and 9 bases stayed unmatched. The CDR3 DNA reads as TGTGCCAGCCACCAGGGGACAGGGCTGAATTCACCCCTCCACCTT. Its translation: CASHQGTGLNSPLHL.

The rearrangement joins TRBV7-2 to TRBJ2-3, with D possibly matching TRBD1 (5 bases). Trimming left V 5 bases short and J 2 bases short, with 14 bases between. The CDR3 loop spans 15 amino acids. CDR1 is SGHTA and CDR2 is FQGNSA in the germline V gene. The CDR3 sequence is CASSLDSRVTDTQYF. CDR3 DNA sequence: TGTGCCAGCAGCCTTGACAGTAGGGTCACAGATACGCAGTATTTT.

There are a few counts of this clone. The genes are TRBV28 and TRBJ2-7; 10 bases match TRBD2. The trim removed 4 bases at V and 2 bases at J, leaving 11 bases unmatched. CDR3 length equals 17 residues. Germline-derived CDR1 and CDR2 are MDHEN and SYDVKM. The CDR3 sequence: CASSYTVATSGTYEQYF. In DNA form, the CDR3 reads TGTGCCAGCAGTTACACAGTAGCTACTAGCGGGACCTACGAGCAGTACTTC. The complete variable domain, with remaining parts taken from reference TRBV28 and TRBJ2-7, reads DVKVTQSSRYLVKRTGEKVFLECVQDMDHENMFWYRQDPGLGLRLIYFSYDVKMKEKGDIPEGYSVSREKKERFSLILESASTNQTSMYLCASSYTVATSGTYEQYFGPGTRLTVT.

The chain carries TRBV28 and TRBJ1-5, with 10 nucleotides matching TRBD1. The germline V gene encodes CDR1 MDHEN and CDR2 SYDVKM. Trimming cost V 6 bases and J 5 bases; bases outside gene matches: 10. The CDR3 is 16 amino acids. DNA for the CDR3: TGTGCCAGCAGCACGGGAGACAGGGGGCAGGATCAGCCCCAGCATTTT. It translates to CASSTGDRGQDQPQHF.

The J gene is TRBJ2-2, the V gene TRBV7-7, with 8 bases matching TRBD1. Germline trimming cut 3 bases from V and 7 bases from J; bases unmatched to any gene: 4. The length of the CDR3 is 14 residues. Germline V gene data show CDR1 as SSHAT and CDR2 as FNYEAQ (reference sequence). The CDR3: CASSFRGQGGELFF. CDR3 coding DNA: TGTGCCAGCAGCTTCAGGGGGCAAGGCGGGGAGCTGTTTTTT.

This chain joins TRBV5-1 and TRBJ2-2; D not certain. There are 15 residues in the CDR3. V lost 2 bases and J 0 bases, leaving 8 bases between the germline ends. Looked up from germline, CDR1 is SGHRS and CDR2 is YFSETQ. CDR3 sequence reads: CASSLNPANTGELFF. CDR3 DNA: TGCGCCAGCAGCTTAAATCCAGCGAACACCGGGGAGCTGTTTTTT.

The chain combines TRBV4-3 with TRBJ1-4, with D possibly being TRBD1 (6 bases). The germline V and J ends were trimmed by 0 bases and 8 bases, with 19 bases remaining between them. This CDR3 has 17 residues. CDR1 LGHNA and CDR2 YSLEER come from the germline V gene. CDR3 in amino acids: CASSQDRSRLRGEKLFF. The CDR3 DNA is TGCGCCAGCAGCCAAGATCGAAGCCGGCTCAGGGGCGAAAAACTGTTTTTT.

This chain links TRBV27 with TRBJ1-1; the D is unclear. The V gene lost 0 bases and the J gene lost 1 base, with 9 bases spanning the gap. This CDR3 is 15 amino acids long. Germline CDR1 is MNHEY and CDR2 is SMNVEV (reference sequence). CDR3 sequence reads: CASSLSGSWNTEAFF. DNA for the CDR3: TGTGCCAGCAGTTTATCGGGCTCTTGGAACACTGAAGCTTTCTTT.

The genes are TRBV29-1 and TRBJ2-5; 10 positions agree with TRBD2. This CDR3 is built from 13 residues. From germline, CDR1 is SQVTM and CDR2 ANQGSEA. J gave up 5 bases and V 5 bases, and 5 bases lay outside the gene matches. CDR3 in amino acids: CSVHLAGVETQYF. CDR3 coding DNA: TGCAGCGTTCATCTAGCGGGAGTGGAGACCCAGTACTTC.

The chain recombines TRBV2 with TRBJ2-7, with no clear D. The V gene's germline CDR1 is SNHLY and CDR2 FYNNEI. Trimming took off 8 bases at V and 4 bases at J, with 18 bases between the two ends. CDR3 length equals 14 residues. CDR3 loop: CASDSPPENYEQYF. The CDR3 DNA is TGTGCCAGCGACTCGCCCCCCGAAAATTACGAGCAGTACTTC. The whole variable domain, filled in from reference TRBV2 and TRBJ2-7, reads EPEVTQTPSHQVTQMGQEVILRCVPISNHLYFYWYRQILGQKVEFLVSFYNNEISEKSEIFDDQFSVERPDGSNFTLKIRSTKLEDSAMYFCASDSPPENYEQYFGPGTRLTVT.

The chain joins TRBV7-9 to TRBJ1-6; D unresolved. The CDR3 is 13 amino acids. Germline CDR1 reads SEHNR; CDR2 reads FQNEAQ (reference sequence). The V and J ends lost 3 bases and 7 bases respectively, with 7 bases between them. CDR3 coding DNA: TGTGCCAGCAGCTTTACGGTGAATTCACCCCTCCACTTT. As protein: CASSFTVNSPLHF.

The chain carries TRBV30 and TRBJ1-5, with a tentative D call TRBD1 (5 bases). The CDR3 length is 16 residues. Germline lookup yields CDR1 GTSNPN and CDR2 SVGIG (reference sequence). V lost 3 bases and J lost 6, with 21 bases in between. The DNA for the CDR3 is TGTGCCTGGAGCCACCCCCTTAGGGGAGGAAGTCAGCCCCAGCATTTT. Its protein is CAWSHPLRGGSQPQHF.

This clone was seen more than once but under ten times. The chain uses TRBV4-1 and TRBJ1-4, with D possibly being TRBD1 (5 bases). From germline, CDR1 is MGHRA and CDR2 YSYEKL. Trimming stripped 2 bases from V and 7 bases from J, with 20 bases between. CDR3 length equals 17 residues. The DNA of the CDR3 is TGCGCCAGCAGCCAAACTGATCCAGGGAGCGGGAGTGAAAAACTGTTTTTT. It is translated as CASSQTDPGSGSEKLFF.

The table lists this clone with a few counts. V and J are TRBV6-1 and TRBJ2-7; 7 nucleotides match TRBD1. The CDR3 runs to 13 residues. The V and J ends lost 8 bases and 2 bases, in that order; junction bases with no gene match: 6. CDR1 is MNHNS, CDR2 SASEGT, per germline. CDR3 coding DNA: TGTGCCAGCGACCGGGACAGAACCTACGAGCAGTACTTC. Translated, it gives CASDRDRTYEQYF.

The chain is built from TRBV7-2 and TRBJ2-5; 7 nucleotides match TRBD1. The V gene end was trimmed by 1 base and the J gene end by 3 bases; junction bases not matched to a gene: 2. The CDR3 has 14 amino acids. Germline V gene lookup returns CDR1 SGHTA and CDR2 FQGNSA. The CDR3 is CASSLDRGEETQYF. In DNA, the CDR3 is TGTGCCAGCAGCTTAGACAGGGGAGAAGAGACCCAGTACTTC. The full variable domain, its missing parts supplied by reference TRBV7-2 and TRBJ2-5, is GAGVSQSPSNKVTEKGKDVELRCDPISGHTALYWYRQSLGQGLEFLIYFQGNSAPDKSGLPSDRFSAERTGGSVSTLTIQRTQQEDSAVYLCASSLDRGEETQYFGPGTRLLVL.